This T cell receptor beta chain derives from a study of shared clonotypes between healthy human individuals (TCRdb year 2020). Looking at the study overall: The cohort comprised two women and a few men aged 18 to 49 years. The study deeply sequenced blood TCR repertoires of several healthy adults to estimate repertoire size and the extent of clonotype sharing between individuals. Per donor, leukapheresis produced somewhere between about 0.9 and 9.5 billion PBMCs. Libraries were prepared and TCR repertoires were sequenced by different laboratories using diverse techniques, in order to increase sequencing depth and limit assay-specific biases. The full study reports these points: Because the study included a small number of donors, the genetic and exposure-history diversity represented was limited. Only blood was sampled, and tissue TCR repertoires likely differ from those in blood. Pairwise subsampling indicated that sequencing depth was expected to affect the degree of clonotype sharing among donors.

Using the deep immunoSEQ assay, TCR CDR3 regions were amplified from genomic DNA by multiplex PCR. For each cell subset, the extracted genomic DNA was distributed evenly across all wells of several immunoSEQ 96-well plates, and each plate served as one replicate. For unsorted PBMC, about 0.3 ug genomic DNA, equal to 25,000 to 35,000 T cell genomes, was loaded into each replicate PCR. Ten immunoSEQ deep assay plates were used to sequence the unsorted PBMC genomic DNA. Purified libraries were measured with a Qubit 3.0 fluorometer, size-checked on a Bioanalyzer 2100, and measured again with the KAPA Library Quantification kit. Every immunoSEQ 96-well plate was sequenced on a dedicated single-read 150-cycle Illumina NextSeq 550 flow cell. As for the original processing: Because the immunoSEQ output held only junctional sequences and lacked quality scores, the filtering could not match the filtering applied to full-length reads. To assign V/J genes and CDR3, sequences were annotated against IMGT germline references using PyIR, a Python wrapper for IgBLAST v1.9. Any read was removed if the V/J assignment was weak (E-value above 1e-6), the CDR3 was missing, or the read contained stop codons, out-of-frame junctions, or ambiguous translated residues. A V3J clonotype was defined by an identical inferred V gene, J gene, and CDR3 amino acid sequence. To compute the percentage overlap between repertoires, the number of shared unique clonotypes was divided by the size of the smaller repertoire. RTK rarefaction, the Chao1 estimator, and Recon v2.1 estimates of unobserved clonotypes were used to assess repertoire richness. This immuneACCESS table, as held by TCRdb, lists in-frame sequences with V and J called but not all clones. Of the missing ones, under half trace to an unresolved V gene in checked studies; the others have no known cause. That table gives V, J and clone size, and the DNA gave D and trimming. Across this sample there are about 480,000 clones, with roughly 78% seen only once. The ten largest make up approximately 12% of the sample.

CDR1 and CDR2, looked up from the germline V gene (reference sequence), are LNHDA and SQIVND. V sheds 3 bases and J sheds 0 bases, leaving 9 bases between their ends. The CDR3 sequence holds 15 residues, the cysteine and phenylalanine included. The only DNA kept is the CDR3, 45 bases in frame from the first base. A word on this clone: This receptor's antigen is unknown. No base quality information exists; no much larger clone differs at one position.

The donors were healthy, HIV-negative adults who had no recently reported acute infections or vaccinations. Every donor was a Caucasian adult residing in Nashville, Tennessee, USA. For unsorted samples, tens of millions of PBMCs were counted and genomic DNA was extracted with the QIAamp DNA Blood Mini kit. Blood was obtained by leukapheresis, after which PBMCs were separated by Ficoll-Histopaque density gradient centrifugation and cryopreserved in liquid nitrogen vapor phase. This receptor was obtained from a middle-aged woman in good health. Some clones in this sample may be carry-over from other donors' samples. The specimen was PBMCs. In this chain, TRBV19 is recombined with TRBJ1-5; TRBD1 is perhaps the D gene, given 5 matching bases. The base sequence is TGTGCCAGTAGTATGCGGCAGGGTAGCAATCAGCCCCAGCATTTT. The resulting protein is CASSMRQGSNQPQHF.